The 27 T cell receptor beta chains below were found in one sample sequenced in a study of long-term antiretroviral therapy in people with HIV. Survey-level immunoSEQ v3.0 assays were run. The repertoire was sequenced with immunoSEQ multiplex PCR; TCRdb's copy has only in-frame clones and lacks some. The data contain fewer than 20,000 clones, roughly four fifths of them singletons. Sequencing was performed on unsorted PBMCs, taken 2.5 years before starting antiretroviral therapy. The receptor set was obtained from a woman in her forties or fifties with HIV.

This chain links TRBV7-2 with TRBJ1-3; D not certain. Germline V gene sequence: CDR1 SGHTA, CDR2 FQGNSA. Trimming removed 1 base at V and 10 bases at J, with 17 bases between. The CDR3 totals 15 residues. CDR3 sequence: CASSLGLTGVGTIYF. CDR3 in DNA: TGTGCCAGCAGCTTAGGACTAACGGGAGTGGGGACCATATATTTT.

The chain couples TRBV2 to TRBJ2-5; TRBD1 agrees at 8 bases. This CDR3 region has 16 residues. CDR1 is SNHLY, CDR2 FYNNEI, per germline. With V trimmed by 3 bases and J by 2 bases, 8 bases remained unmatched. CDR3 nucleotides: TGTGCCAGCAGTGAGGTCCCCGGGACAGGACAAGAGACCCAGTACTTC. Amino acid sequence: CASSEVPGTGQETQYF.

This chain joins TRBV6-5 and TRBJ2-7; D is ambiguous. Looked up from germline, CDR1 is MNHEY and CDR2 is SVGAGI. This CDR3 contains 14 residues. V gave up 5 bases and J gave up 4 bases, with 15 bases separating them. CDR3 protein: CASSRRRKKYEQYV. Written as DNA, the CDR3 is TGTGCCAGCAGTCGTAGAAGAAAAAAATACGAGCAGTACGTC.

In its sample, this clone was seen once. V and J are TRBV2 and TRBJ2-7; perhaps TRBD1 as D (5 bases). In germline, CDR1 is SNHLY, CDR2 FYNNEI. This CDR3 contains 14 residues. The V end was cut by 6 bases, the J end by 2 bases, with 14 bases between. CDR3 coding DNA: TGTGCCAGCAGCTACAGGACCCGAGCCTACGAGCAGTACTTC. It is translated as CASSYRTRAYEQYF.

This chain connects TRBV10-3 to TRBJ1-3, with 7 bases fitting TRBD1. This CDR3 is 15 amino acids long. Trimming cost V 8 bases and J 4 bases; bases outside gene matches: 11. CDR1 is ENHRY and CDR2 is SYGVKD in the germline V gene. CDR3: CAIGGQLGTGNTIYF. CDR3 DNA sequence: TGTGCCATCGGGGGACAGTTGGGCACCGGAAACACCATATATTTT.

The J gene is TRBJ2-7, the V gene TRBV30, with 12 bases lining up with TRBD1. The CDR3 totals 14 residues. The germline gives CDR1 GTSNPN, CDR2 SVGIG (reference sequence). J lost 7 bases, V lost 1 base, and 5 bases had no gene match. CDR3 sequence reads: CAWSAGTGGWEQYV. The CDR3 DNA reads TGTGCCTGGAGTGCCGGGACAGGGGGCTGGGAGCAGTACGTC.

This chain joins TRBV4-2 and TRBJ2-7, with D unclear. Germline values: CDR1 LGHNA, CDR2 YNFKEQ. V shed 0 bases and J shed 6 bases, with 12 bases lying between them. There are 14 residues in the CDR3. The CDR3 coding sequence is TGTGCCAGCAGCCAAGAACGGTTCTCACTCGAGCAGTACGTC. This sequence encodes CASSQERFSLEQYV.

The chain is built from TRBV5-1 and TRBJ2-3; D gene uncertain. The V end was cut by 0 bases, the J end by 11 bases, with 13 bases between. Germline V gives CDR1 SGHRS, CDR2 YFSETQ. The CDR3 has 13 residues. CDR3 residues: CASSLGESRMQYF. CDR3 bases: TGCGCCAGCAGCTTGGGTGAGTCCAGGATGCAGTATTTT.

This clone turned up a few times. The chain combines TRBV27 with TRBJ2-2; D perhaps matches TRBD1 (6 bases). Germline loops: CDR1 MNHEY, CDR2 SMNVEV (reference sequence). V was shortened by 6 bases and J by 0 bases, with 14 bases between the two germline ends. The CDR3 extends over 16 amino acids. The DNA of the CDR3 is TGTGCCAGCAGCAAATACAGGGAAACGAACACCGGGGAGCTGTTTTTT. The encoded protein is CASSKYRETNTGELFF.

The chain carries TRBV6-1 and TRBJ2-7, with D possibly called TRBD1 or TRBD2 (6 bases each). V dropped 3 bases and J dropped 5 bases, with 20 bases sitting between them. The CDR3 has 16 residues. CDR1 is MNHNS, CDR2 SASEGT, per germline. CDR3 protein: CASSESHSGALHEQYF. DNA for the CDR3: TGTGCCAGCAGTGAGTCCCATTCGGGGGCCCTCCACGAGCAGTACTTC.

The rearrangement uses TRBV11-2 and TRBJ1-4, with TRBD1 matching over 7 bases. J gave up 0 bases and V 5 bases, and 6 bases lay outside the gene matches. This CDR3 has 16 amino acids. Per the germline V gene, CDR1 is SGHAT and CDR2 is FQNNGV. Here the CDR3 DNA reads TGTGCCAGCAGCCTTGGGACAGCCCCAACTAATGAAAAACTGTTTTTT. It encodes CASSLGTAPTNEKLFF.

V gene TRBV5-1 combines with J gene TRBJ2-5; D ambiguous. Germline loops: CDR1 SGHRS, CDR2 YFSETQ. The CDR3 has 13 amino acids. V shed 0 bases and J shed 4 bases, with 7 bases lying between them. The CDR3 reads CASSLGVRETQYF. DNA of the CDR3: TGCGCCAGCAGCTTGGGGGTTAGAGAGACCCAGTACTTC.

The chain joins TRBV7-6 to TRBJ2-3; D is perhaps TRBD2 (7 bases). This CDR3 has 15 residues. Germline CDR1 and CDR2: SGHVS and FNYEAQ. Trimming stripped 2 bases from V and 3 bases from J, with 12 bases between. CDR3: CASSLTGGLTDTQYF. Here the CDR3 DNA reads TGTGCCAGCAGCTTAACGGGGGGCCTGACAGATACGCAGTATTTT. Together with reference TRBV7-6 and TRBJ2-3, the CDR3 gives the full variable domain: GAGVSQSPRYKVTKRGQDVALRCDPISGHVSLYWYRQALGQGPEFLTYFNYEAQQDKSGLPNDRFSAERPEGSISTLTIQRTEQRDSAMYRCASSLTGGLTDTQYFGPGTRLTVL.

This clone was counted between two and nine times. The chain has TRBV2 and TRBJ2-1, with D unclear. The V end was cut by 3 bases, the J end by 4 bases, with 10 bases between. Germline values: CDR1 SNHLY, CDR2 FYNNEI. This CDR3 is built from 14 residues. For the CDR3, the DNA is TGTGCCAGCAGTGAGGGGTTGGGTTACAATGAGCAGTTCTTC. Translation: CASSEGLGYNEQFF.

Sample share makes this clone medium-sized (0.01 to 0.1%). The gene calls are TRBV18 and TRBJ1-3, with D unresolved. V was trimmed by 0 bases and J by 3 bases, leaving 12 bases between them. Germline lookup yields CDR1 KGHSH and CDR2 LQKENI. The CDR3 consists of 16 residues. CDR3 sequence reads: CASSPPPLGHGNTIYF. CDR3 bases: TGTGCCAGCTCACCACCGCCCTTGGGCCATGGAAACACCATATATTTT.

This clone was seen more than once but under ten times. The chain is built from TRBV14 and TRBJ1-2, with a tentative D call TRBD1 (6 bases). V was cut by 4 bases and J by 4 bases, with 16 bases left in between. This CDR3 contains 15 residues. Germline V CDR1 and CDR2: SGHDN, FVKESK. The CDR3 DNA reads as TGTGCCAGCAGCCCCAACAGGGCAGCGTTCTATGGCTACACCTTC. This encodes CASSPNRAAFYGYTF.

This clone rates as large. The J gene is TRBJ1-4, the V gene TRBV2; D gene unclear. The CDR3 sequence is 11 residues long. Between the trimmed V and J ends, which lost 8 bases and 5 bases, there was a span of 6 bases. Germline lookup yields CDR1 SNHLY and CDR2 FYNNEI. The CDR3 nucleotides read TGTGCCAGCCTGGGAAATGAAAAACTGTTTTTT. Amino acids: CASLGNEKLFF.

The CDR3 bases are TGCGCCAGCAGCCATGTGACACTTTCGGAAACTGAAGCTTTCTTT. The encoded protein is CASSHVTLSETEAFF. The rearrangement joins TRBV4-1 to TRBJ1-1; D is ambiguous. Germline CDR1 reads MGHRA; CDR2 reads YSYEKL. The CDR3 is made up of 15 amino acids. V lost 3 bases, J lost 5 bases, and 16 bases lay in between.

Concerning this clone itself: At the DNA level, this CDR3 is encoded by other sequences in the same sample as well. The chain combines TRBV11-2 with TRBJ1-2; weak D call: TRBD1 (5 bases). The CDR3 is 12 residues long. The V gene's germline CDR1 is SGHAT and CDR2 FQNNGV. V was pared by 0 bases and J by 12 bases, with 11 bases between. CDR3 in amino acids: CASSLEQGRDTF. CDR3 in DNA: TGTGCCAGCAGCTTAGAGCAGGGTCGTGACACCTTC.

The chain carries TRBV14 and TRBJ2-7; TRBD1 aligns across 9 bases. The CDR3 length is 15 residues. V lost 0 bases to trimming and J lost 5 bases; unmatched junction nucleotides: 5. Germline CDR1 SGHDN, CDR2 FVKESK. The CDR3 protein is CASSQDRTGEDEQYF. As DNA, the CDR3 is TGTGCCAGCAGCCAAGACCGGACAGGGGAGGACGAGCAGTACTTC.

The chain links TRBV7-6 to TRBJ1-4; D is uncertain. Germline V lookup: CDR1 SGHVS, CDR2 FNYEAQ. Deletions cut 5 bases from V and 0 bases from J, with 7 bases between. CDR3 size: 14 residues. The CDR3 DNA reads TGTGCCAGCAGCATCACAGCAACTAATGAAAAACTGTTTTTT. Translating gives CASSITATNEKLFF.

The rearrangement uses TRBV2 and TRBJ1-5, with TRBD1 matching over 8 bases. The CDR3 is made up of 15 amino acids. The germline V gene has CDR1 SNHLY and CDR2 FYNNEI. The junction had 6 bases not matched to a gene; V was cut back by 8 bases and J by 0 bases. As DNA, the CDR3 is TGTGCCAGCGGACAGGGAAGCTATAGCAATCAGCCCCAGCATTTT. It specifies CASGQGSYSNQPQHF.

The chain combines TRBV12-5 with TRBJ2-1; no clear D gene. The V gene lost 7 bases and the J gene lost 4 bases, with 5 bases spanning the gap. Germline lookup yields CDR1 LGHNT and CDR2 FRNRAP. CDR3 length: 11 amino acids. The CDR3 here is CASAVYNEQFF. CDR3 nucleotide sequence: TGTGCTAGTGCCGTATACAATGAGCAGTTCTTC.

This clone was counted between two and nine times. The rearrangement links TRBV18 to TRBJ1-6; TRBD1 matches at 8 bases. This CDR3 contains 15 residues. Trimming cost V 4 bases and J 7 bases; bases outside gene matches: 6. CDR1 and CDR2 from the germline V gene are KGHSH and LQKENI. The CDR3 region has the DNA TGTGCCAGCTCACGCGGACAGGGACCGAATTCACCCCTCCACTTT. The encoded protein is CASSRGQGPNSPLHF.

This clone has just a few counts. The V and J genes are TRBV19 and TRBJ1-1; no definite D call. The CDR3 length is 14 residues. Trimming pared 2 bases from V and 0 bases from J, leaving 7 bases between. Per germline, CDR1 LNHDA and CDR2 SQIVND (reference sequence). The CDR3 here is CASSINSMNTEAFF. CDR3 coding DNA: TGTGCCAGTAGTATAAACAGTATGAACACTGAAGCTTTCTTT. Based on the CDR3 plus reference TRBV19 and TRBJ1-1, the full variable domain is DGGITQSPKYLFRKEGQNVTLSCEQNLNHDAMYWYRQDPGQGLRLIYYSQIVNDFQKGDIAEGYSVSREKKESFPLTVTSAQKNPTAFYLCASSINSMNTEAFFGQGTRLTVV.

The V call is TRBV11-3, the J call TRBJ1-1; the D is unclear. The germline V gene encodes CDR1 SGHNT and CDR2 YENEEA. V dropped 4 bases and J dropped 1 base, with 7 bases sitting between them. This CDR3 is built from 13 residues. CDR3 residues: CASSSRWNTEAFF. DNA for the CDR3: TGTGCCAGCAGCTCCAGGTGGAACACTGAAGCTTTCTTT.

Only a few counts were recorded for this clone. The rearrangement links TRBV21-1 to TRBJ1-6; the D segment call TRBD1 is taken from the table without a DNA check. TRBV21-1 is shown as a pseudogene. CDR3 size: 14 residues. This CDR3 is CGTRDNSYNSPLHF. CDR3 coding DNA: TGTGGGACTCGGGACAACTCCTATAATTCACCCCTCCACTTT.